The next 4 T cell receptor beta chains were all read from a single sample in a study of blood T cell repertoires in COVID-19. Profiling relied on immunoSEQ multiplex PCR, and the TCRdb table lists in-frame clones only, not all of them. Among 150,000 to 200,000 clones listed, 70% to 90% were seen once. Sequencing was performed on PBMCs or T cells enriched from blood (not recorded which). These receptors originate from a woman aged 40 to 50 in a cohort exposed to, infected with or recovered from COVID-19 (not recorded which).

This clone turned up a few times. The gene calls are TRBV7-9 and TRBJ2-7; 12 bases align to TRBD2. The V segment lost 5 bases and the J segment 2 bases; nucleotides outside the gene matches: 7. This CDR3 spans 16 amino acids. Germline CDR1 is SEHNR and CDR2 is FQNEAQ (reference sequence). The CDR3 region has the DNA TGTGCCAGCAGCCCTATGACTAGCGGGGGTACCTACGAGCAGTACTTC. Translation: CASSPMTSGGTYEQYF. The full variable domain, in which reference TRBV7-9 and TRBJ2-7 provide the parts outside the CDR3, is DTGVSQNPRHKITKRGQNVTFRCDPISEHNRLYWYRQTLGQGPEFLTYFQNEAQLEKSRLLSDRFSAERPKGSFSTLEIQRTEQGDSAMYLCASSPMTSGGTYEQYFGPGTRLTVT.

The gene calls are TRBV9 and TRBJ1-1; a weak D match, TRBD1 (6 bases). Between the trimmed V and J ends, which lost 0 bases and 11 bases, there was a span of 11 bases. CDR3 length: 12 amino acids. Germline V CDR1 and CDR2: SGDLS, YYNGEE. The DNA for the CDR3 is TGTGCCAGCAGCGTAGATCAGGGGTACGCTTTCTTT. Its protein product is CASSVDQGYAFF.

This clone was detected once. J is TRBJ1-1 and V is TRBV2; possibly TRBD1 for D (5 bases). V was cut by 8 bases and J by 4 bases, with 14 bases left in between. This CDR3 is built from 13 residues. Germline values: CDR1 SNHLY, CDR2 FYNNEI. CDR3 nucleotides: TGTGCCAGCGTTATCAGGGTTCCCACTGAAGCTTTCTTT. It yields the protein CASVIRVPTEAFF.

Here the CDR3 DNA reads TGTGCCAGCAGTTATCAGGGGGTCACTGAAGCTTTCTTT. It encodes CASSYQGVTEAFF. This chain links TRBV11-2 with TRBJ1-1; 7 positions match TRBD1. CDR1 and CDR2 from the germline V gene are SGHAT and FQNNGV. The CDR3 is 13 residues long. Trimming removed 6 bases from V and 4 bases from J; junction bases left unmatched: 5.